This T cell receptor (beta chain) was identified in a study of T cells after yellow fever vaccination. To note about this clonotype: Its target is unknown.

One entry per CDR3 protein results from TCRdb running MiXCR on the 5' RACE reads. The data show under 600,000 distinct CDR3 sequences, 21% seen once. Whole-study results and caveats: Contaminating bulk clonotypes could be abundant in FACS-sorted repertoires. Most primary-vaccination clones recurred post-booster (approximately 95% CD4, over 70% CD8).

CDR1 and CDR2 (germline): DFQATT, SNEGSKA (reference sequence). V was cut by 0 bases and J by 8 bases, with 16 bases left in between. This CDR3 has 14 residues. Sequences were derived from PBMCs, sampled approximately 22 days after the first yellow fever vaccination. The V and J genes are TRBV20-1 and TRBJ1-2; a weak D match, TRBD1 (6 bases). The TCR was taken from a man aged 18 to 29 who received the YFV17D yellow fever vaccine. CDR3 in DNA: TGCAGTGCTAGAGATTTGCGGGGGGCGTGGGGCTACACCTTC. Its protein is CSARDLRGAWGYTF.